The text below deals with one TCR beta chain. The antigen is not known. This specimen comes from a study of shared clonotypes between healthy human individuals. As for the study in general: A couple of female and three male donors aged 18 to 49 were enrolled.

Overall study findings and caveats: Naive subsets generally exceeded memory subsets in estimated richness. It was anticipated that sequencing depth would influence how many clonotypes donors shared.

Sorted subsets were amplified in replicate PCRs using 200 ng DNA, roughly 30,000 T cell genomes. Sequencing was performed with immunoSEQ multiplex PCR; in TCRdb, only in-frame clones are kept and a portion is missing. The sample includes about 580,000 clones, roughly 98% seen only once; the top ten take 0.3%. This CDR3 has 16 residues. With V trimmed by 5 bases and J by 6 bases, 13 bases remained unmatched. CDR1 and CDR2 from the germline V gene are MDHEN and SYDVKM. CD8 cells regarded as naive lacked CD45RO, were positively chosen for CCR7, and omitted terminally differentiated effector memory CD45RA+ cells.

The sample was naive CD8+ T cells sorted from blood. This TCR came from a man under 40 in good health. The chain employs TRBV28 and TRBJ2-1, with 7 bases fitting TRBD2. The CDR3 coding sequence is TGTGCCAGCAGTCACCCTCAGTCTAGCGGACTCAATGAGCAGTTCTTC. Protein: CASSHPQSSGLNEQFF.